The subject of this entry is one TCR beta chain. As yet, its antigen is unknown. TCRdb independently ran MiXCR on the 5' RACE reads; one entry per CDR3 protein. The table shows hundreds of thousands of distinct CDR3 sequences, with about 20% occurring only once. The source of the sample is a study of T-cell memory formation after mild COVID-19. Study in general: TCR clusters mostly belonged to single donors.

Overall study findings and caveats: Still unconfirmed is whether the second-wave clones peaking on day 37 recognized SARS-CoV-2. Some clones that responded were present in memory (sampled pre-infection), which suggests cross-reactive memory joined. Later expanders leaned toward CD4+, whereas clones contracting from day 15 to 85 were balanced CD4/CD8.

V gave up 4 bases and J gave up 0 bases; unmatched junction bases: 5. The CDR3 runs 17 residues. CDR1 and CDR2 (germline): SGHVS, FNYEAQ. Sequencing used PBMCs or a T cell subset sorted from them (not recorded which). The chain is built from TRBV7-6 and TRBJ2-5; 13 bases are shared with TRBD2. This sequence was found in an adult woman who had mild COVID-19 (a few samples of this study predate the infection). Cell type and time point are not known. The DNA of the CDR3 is TGTGCCAGCAGCTCTGGACTAGCGGGGGCGTACCAAGAGACCCAGTACTTC. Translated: CASSSGLAGAYQETQYF.